Below are 19 T cell receptor beta chains sequenced from a single sample in a study of radiotherapy plus CTLA-4 blockade in lung cancer. Method: immunoSEQ multiplex PCR; TCRdb's copy keeps in-frame clones and lacks some. The table includes over 80,000 clones, 80% to 90% detected once. The sequencing used peripheral blood, collected from a patient treated with radiotherapy plus ipilimumab. All receptors derive from a human donor with non-small cell lung cancer who had stable disease on radiotherapy plus ipilimumab.

This clone was found a few times. The J gene is TRBJ2-3, the V gene TRBV19; TRBD2 agrees at 13 bases. The CDR3 totals 16 residues. Germline V CDR1 and CDR2: LNHDA, SQIVND (reference sequence). Trimming removed 4 bases from V and 4 bases from J; junction bases left unmatched: 5. The CDR3 spells CASSSRTSGSPDTQYF. In DNA form, the CDR3 reads TGTGCCAGTAGTAGTCGGACTAGCGGGAGCCCAGATACGCAGTATTTT.

The rearrangement joins TRBV7-9 to TRBJ2-5, with TRBD2 identical over 9 bases. The germline V gene encodes CDR1 SEHNR and CDR2 FQNEAQ (reference sequence). J lost 5 bases, V lost 5 bases, and 6 bases had no gene match. CDR3 length: 14 residues. CDR3 DNA sequence: TGTGCCAGCAGCGGGGGACTAGCTCGGGAGACCCAGTACTTC. Its protein is CASSGGLARETQYF.

This clone was counted a few times. This chain uses TRBV10-2 with TRBJ2-7; TRBD2 agrees at 15 bases. The CDR3 has 15 amino acids. Germline trimming cut 6 bases from V and 2 bases from J; bases unmatched to any gene: 2. CDR1 is WSHSY, CDR2 SAAADI, per germline. This CDR3 reads CASRGTSGRPYEQYF. In nucleotides, the CDR3 is TGCGCCAGCAGGGGGACTAGCGGGAGGCCCTACGAGCAGTACTTC.

This chain connects TRBV29-1 to TRBJ1-5; TRBD1 might be the D (6 bases). CDR1 is SQVTM and CDR2 is ANQGSEA in the germline V gene. The CDR3 sequence is 14 residues long. Trimming removed 4 bases at V and 0 bases at J, with 10 bases between. CDR3 DNA sequence: TGCAGCGTTGGGGGACAAGCTAGCAATCAGCCCCAGCATTTT. This encodes CSVGGQASNQPQHF.

Only a few counts were recorded for this clone. V usage is TRBV12-5 and J usage is TRBJ2-5; the match to TRBD2 covers 8 bases. Germline CDR1 reads LGHNT; CDR2 reads FRNRAP. Unmatched junction bases numbered 12, after V lost 2 bases and J lost 4 bases. The CDR3 is 17 amino acids. CDR3 sequence (DNA): TGTGCTAGTGGTTTGTCGACGAGCGGGAGATTGCGAGAGACCCAGTACTTC. Translating gives CASGLSTSGRLRETQYF.

This clone occurred a few times. The chain employs TRBV5-6 and TRBJ2-7; D not certain. V was clipped by 4 bases and J by 11 bases, with 16 bases between them. Germline CDR1 and CDR2: SGHDT and YYEEEE. This CDR3 contains 12 residues. This chain's CDR3 is CASSQRDSSKYF. The CDR3 bases are TGTGCCAGCAGCCAGCGAGACTCGTCCAAGTACTTC.

This chain connects TRBV28 to TRBJ2-5, with 12 bases identical to TRBD2. CDR3 size: 16 residues. Germline V CDR1 and CDR2: MDHEN, SYDVKM. Trimming took 5 bases from V and 2 from J; bases not matched to a gene: 6. The CDR3 coding sequence is TGTGCCAGCAGTCACCGACTAGCGGGAGAGCAAGAGACCCAGTACTTC. This encodes CASSHRLAGEQETQYF.

CDR3 loop: CASSPPDSFTQYF. For the CDR3, the DNA is TGTGCCAGCTCACCTCCCGACTCGTTTACGCAGTATTTT. V is TRBV18 and J is TRBJ2-3, with unresolved D. Germline V gene sequence: CDR1 KGHSH, CDR2 LQKENI. The V gene lost 3 bases and the J gene lost 8 bases, with 12 bases spanning the gap. The CDR3 totals 13 residues.

This clone occurred a few times. V usage is TRBV5-4 and J usage is TRBJ1-4; D possibly corresponds to TRBD1 (6 bases). This CDR3 region has 15 residues. Looked up from germline, CDR1 is SGHNT and CDR2 is YYREEE (reference sequence). The V end lost 1 base, the J end lost 0 bases, and 7 bases lay between the germline ends. DNA for the CDR3: TGTGCCAGCAGCTTGACAGGGTCAACTAATGAAAAACTGTTTTTT. Protein: CASSLTGSTNEKLFF.

The chain combines TRBV5-1 with TRBJ1-5; 7 bases fit TRBD1. Germline V gene lookup returns CDR1 SGHRS and CDR2 YFSETQ. With 0 bases clipped from V and 7 bases from J, the junction kept 4 bases outside the gene matches. This CDR3 is 14 amino acids long. Here the CDR3 reads CASSLVTGEQPQHF. CDR3 sequence (DNA): TGCGCCAGCAGCTTGGTCACAGGGGAACAGCCCCAGCATTTT.

This chain uses TRBV6-1 with TRBJ1-5, with D possibly being TRBD1 (6 bases). Germline V gives CDR1 MNHNS, CDR2 SASEGT. V was shortened by 3 bases and J by 5 bases, with 8 bases between the two germline ends. CDR3 length equals 13 residues. CDR3 bases: TGTGCCAGCAGTGAGGCAGGGGATCAGCCCCAGCATTTT. Translation: CASSEAGDQPQHF.

This clone was recorded a few times. The chain recombines TRBV5-1 with TRBJ1-1; TRBD1 is a possible D gene (5 bases). Germline CDR1 is SGHRS and CDR2 is YFSETQ. Trimming stripped 4 bases from V and 7 bases from J, with 17 bases between. The CDR3 loop spans 14 amino acids. CDR3 DNA: TGCGCCAGCAGCCCGGGCAGGGACGGTAATGAAGCTTTCTTT. Its translation is CASSPGRDGNEAFF.

The V and J genes are TRBV11-2 and TRBJ2-5; 9 bases match TRBD2. CDR3 length equals 15 residues. CDR1 and CDR2 from the germline V gene are SGHAT and FQNNGV. Trimming removed 1 base from V and 5 bases from J; junction bases left unmatched: 5. The CDR3: CASSLGLAVRETQYF. CDR3 nucleotides: TGTGCCAGCAGCTTAGGACTAGCGGTACGGGAGACCCAGTACTTC. The full variable domain, with the rest looked up from reference TRBV11-2 and TRBJ2-5, is EAGVAQSPRYKIIEKRQSVAFWCNPISGHATLYWYQQILGQGPKLLIQFQNNGVVDDSQLPKDRFSAERLKGVDSTLKIQPAKLEDSAVYLCASSLGLAVRETQYFGPGTRLLVL.

V and J are TRBV7-6 and TRBJ2-1; D is perhaps TRBD2 (6 bases). V dropped 1 base and J dropped 8 bases, with 21 bases sitting between them. This CDR3 comprises 17 residues. Germline CDR1 and CDR2: SGHVS and FNYEAQ. CDR3 sequence reads: CASSLGTQGPSGDEQFF. CDR3 DNA sequence: TGTGCCAGCAGCTTAGGGACGCAGGGACCTTCGGGAGATGAGCAGTTCTTC.

This clone appeared a single time. The rearrangement joins TRBV6-6 to TRBJ1-5; D is ambiguous. Trimming left V 6 bases short and J 4 bases short, with 10 bases between. CDR1 and CDR2 from the germline V gene are MNHNY and SVGAGI (reference sequence). The CDR3 runs to 13 residues. The CDR3 nucleotides are TGTGCCAGCAGATACACCGTAAATCAGCCCCAGCATTTT. Translating gives CASRYTVNQPQHF.

This clone was seen a handful of times. V gene TRBV11-2 combines with J gene TRBJ2-3; D call uncertain. The V gene's germline CDR1 is SGHAT and CDR2 FQNNGV. With 5 bases removed from V and 5 bases from J, the gap between germline ends came to 11 bases. The CDR3 loop spans 13 amino acids. The CDR3 spells CASSIPPGDTQYF. The DNA of the CDR3 is TGTGCCAGCAGCATACCACCCGGAGATACGCAGTATTTT.

The chain recombines TRBV30 with TRBJ1-1, with D maybe TRBD1 (6 bases). V was trimmed by 1 base and J by 1 base, leaving 10 bases between them. This CDR3 is built from 14 residues. From germline, CDR1 is GTSNPN and CDR2 SVGIG (reference sequence). CDR3 nucleotide sequence: TGTGCCTGGAGTGCTAGGGGGGGGAACACTGAAGCTTTCTTT. It is translated as CAWSARGGNTEAFF.

This clone was seen only once. This chain connects TRBV4-1 to TRBJ1-2, with TRBD1 as a possible D gene (5 bases). The CDR3 runs to 15 residues. The ends were cut back, 4 bases at V and 1 base at J, with 13 bases in the middle. The V gene's germline CDR1 is MGHRA and CDR2 YSYEKL. This chain's CDR3 is CASSLEARGNYGYTF. CDR3 DNA sequence: TGCGCCAGCAGCCTCGAAGCGAGGGGTAACTATGGCTACACCTTC.

The sample holds one count of this clone. V gene TRBV19 combines with J gene TRBJ2-1, with D possibly TRBD1 on 6 matching bases. V gave up 6 bases and J gave up 10 bases, with 22 bases separating them. The CDR3 contains 15 residues. From germline, CDR1 is LNHDA and CDR2 SQIVND (reference sequence). CDR3 loop: CASSVETGASGEQFF. CDR3 sequence (DNA): TGTGCCAGTAGCGTCGAGACAGGCGCGTCTGGGGAGCAGTTCTTC.